One T cell receptor (beta chain) is described in this entry. Its antigen remains unidentified. TCRdb's table, derived via immunoSEQ multiplex PCR, lists solely in-frame clones and lacks some. The sample has 19,000 or so clones; less than 75% are singletons. Blood donors served as healthy controls; their median age was roughly 61 years (range 21-70), and less than 60% were female. This specimen belongs to a study of somatic mutations in cytotoxic T cells in rheumatoid arthritis. Study background: Nearly 100% purity was obtained when some V beta antibody-stained T-cell populations were flow-sorted; these included V beta1+ cells sequenced for TCRB.

Germline V CDR1 and CDR2: LNHDA, SQIVND (reference sequence). The CDR3 is 15 residues long. V shed 3 bases, J shed 4 bases, and the junction held 9 bases outside the gene matches. Whole-study results and caveats: No significant CD8+ T-cell clonality difference was found between rheumatoid arthritis patients and age-matched controls.

This clonotype was sampled from a woman in her sixties in good health. The sample taken for sequencing was CD8+ T cells sorted from blood. The chain has TRBV19 and TRBJ2-7; 7 nucleotides agree with TRBD1. The CDR3, as DNA: TGTGCCAGTAGTATGGCAAAGGGGACAGATTACGAGCAGTACTTC. It translates to CASSMAKGTDYEQYF.